The 9 T cell receptor beta chains in this list originate from one sample, sequenced in a study of blood T cell repertoires in COVID-19. Profiling relied on immunoSEQ multiplex PCR, and the TCRdb table lists in-frame clones only, not all of them. Of 150,000 to 200,000 clones in the sample, roughly 90% are singletons; the top ten hold about 3%. The sequencing sample was made of peripheral blood. These receptors all come from a man in his 60s with acute or convalescent COVID-19.

This clone occurred once. The chain uses TRBV4-3 and TRBJ1-1, with D maybe TRBD1 (5 bases). From germline, CDR1 is LGHNA and CDR2 YSLEER. The CDR3 covers 16 residues. The V end was cut by 1 base, the J end by 5 bases, with 17 bases between. The CDR3 spells CASSQVGEAGRTEAFF. The CDR3 region has the DNA TGCGCCAGCAGCCAAGTCGGGGAGGCAGGGCGAACTGAAGCTTTCTTT.

This chain uses TRBV10-3 with TRBJ2-7, with 8 bases identical to TRBD2. The CDR3 sequence is 12 residues long. With V trimmed by 6 bases and J by 6 bases, 4 bases remained unmatched. The germline CDR1 and CDR2 sequences are ENHRY and SYGVKD. In nucleotides, the CDR3 is TGTGCCATCAGCGGCGGGGGGCTCGAGCAGTACTTC. This codes for CAISGGGLEQYF.

The chain couples TRBV18 to TRBJ2-7, with 7 bases identical to TRBD1. This CDR3 comprises 14 residues. Germline assignment: CDR1 KGHSH and CDR2 LQKENI. V lost 1 base and J lost 5; bases outside the gene matches: 5. Written as DNA, the CDR3 is TGTGCCAGCTCACCACAGGGGGCTTCAAACGAGCAGTACTTC. Translation gives CASSPQGASNEQYF.

The rearrangement joins TRBV29-1 to TRBJ2-2; 14 nucleotides line up with TRBD2. Unmatched junction bases numbered 14, after V lost 8 bases and J lost 0 bases. Looked up from germline, CDR1 is SQVTM and CDR2 is ANQGSEA. The CDR3 has 19 amino acids. Here the CDR3 reads CSPATLGTSGGTNTGELFF. DNA of the CDR3: TGCAGCCCTGCGACTTTAGGGACTAGCGGGGGAACGAACACCGGGGAGCTGTTTTTT.

The chain has TRBV5-4 and TRBJ1-6, with D possibly matching TRBD1 (6 bases). Trimming pared 6 bases from V and 6 bases from J, leaving 10 bases between. The CDR3 totals 13 residues. CDR1 is SGHNT and CDR2 is YYREEE in the germline V gene (reference sequence). The CDR3 spells CASTRTVNSPLHF. CDR3 in DNA: TGTGCCAGCACCCGGACAGTTAATTCACCCCTCCACTTT.

This chain uses TRBV19 with TRBJ1-1; D might be TRBD1 (5 bases). The V end lost 6 bases, the J end lost 4 bases, and 18 bases lay between the germline ends. The CDR3 runs to 15 residues. The germline V gene encodes CDR1 LNHDA and CDR2 SQIVND (reference sequence). As DNA, the CDR3 is TGTGCCAGTAGGAGGTGGGGGGATGAGGCCACTGAAGCTTTCTTT. Translating gives CASRRWGDEATEAFF.

V and J are TRBV27 and TRBJ1-6; TRBD1 might be the D (6 bases). Germline loops: CDR1 MNHEY, CDR2 SMNVEV (reference sequence). The CDR3 is made up of 15 amino acids. V was trimmed by 6 bases and J by 8 bases, leaving 17 bases between them. The CDR3 DNA follows: TGTGCCAGCAGGCCCAGCAGGGGAGTATATTCACCCCTCCACTTT. This gives the protein CASRPSRGVYSPLHF.

The V gene is TRBV5-1, the J gene TRBJ2-7; 7 nucleotides align to TRBD1. Unmatched junction bases numbered 6, after V lost 0 bases and J lost 3 bases. This CDR3 has 15 residues. The germline gives CDR1 SGHRS, CDR2 YFSETQ. CDR3 in amino acids: CASSLAGDSNYEQYF. The CDR3 DNA reads as TGCGCCAGCAGCTTGGCTGGGGACAGTAACTACGAGCAGTACTTC.

The chain has TRBV4-1 and TRBJ1-2, with 8 bases fitting TRBD1. The CDR3 runs to 16 residues. V trimming: 1 base; J trimming: 4 bases; junction bases outside the gene matches: 8. CDR1 and CDR2 (germline): MGHRA, YSYEKL. The CDR3 loop reads CASSQVTDRGSYGYTF. The CDR3 region has the DNA TGCGCCAGCAGCCAAGTAACCGACAGGGGCAGCTATGGCTACACCTTC.